One sample yielded the 20 T cell receptor beta chains listed below, sequenced in a study of T cell repertoires in cytomegalovirus infection (dated by TCRdb to about 2019). Sequencing took place on an Illumina HiSeq 1500. TCRdb reprocessed the public reads (quality trimming at Q25 with fastp, clone calling with MiXCR) and kept in-frame beta chains. Every distinct CDR3 protein forms one entry, paired with its most common genes and DNA. A total of 150,000 or so distinct CDR3 sequences appear in this sample, less than 25% of them only once. About 10% of the sample is taken by the ten largest. Sequencing input: PBMCs. These receptors all stem from a human donor in good health (CMV status not recorded). Some clones in this sample may be carry-over from other donors' samples.

This clonotype occurred many times. The chain joins TRBV7-2 to TRBJ1-2; D may be TRBD1 (5 bases). This CDR3 is built from 16 residues. Looked up from germline, CDR1 is SGHTA and CDR2 is FQGNSA. Trimming took off 1 base at V and 6 bases at J, with 18 bases between the two ends. The CDR3 spells CASSLGGRIGENGYTF. CDR3 DNA sequence: TGTGCCAGCAGCTTAGGTGGCCGGATAGGGGAAAATGGCTACACCTTC.

This clonotype came up a few times. The chain has TRBV11-2 and TRBJ2-3; no clear D. V gave up 2 bases and J gave up 6 bases, with 9 bases separating them. This CDR3 has 13 residues. From germline, CDR1 is SGHAT and CDR2 FQNNGV. The DNA of the CDR3 is TGTGCCAGCAGCTTATATCTCCCGGATACGCAGTATTTT. Translating gives CASSLYLPDTQYF.

This clonotype has ten or more counts. This rearrangement joins TRBV11-2 to TRBJ1-1; D might be TRBD1 (6 bases). CDR1 is SGHAT and CDR2 is FQNNGV in the germline V gene. The CDR3 is 16 amino acids. V lost 5 bases, J lost 4 bases, and 20 bases lay in between. The CDR3 sequence: CASSPRGLGAGTEAFF. As DNA, the CDR3 is TGTGCCAGCAGCCCCCGAGGGTTGGGGGCAGGCACTGAAGCTTTCTTT. Full variable domain (remainder filled in from reference TRBV11-2 and TRBJ1-1): EAGVAQSPRYKIIEKRQSVAFWCNPISGHATLYWYQQILGQGPKLLIQFQNNGVVDDSQLPKDRFSAERLKGVDSTLKIQPAKLEDSAVYLCASSPRGLGAGTEAFFGQGTRLTVV.

This clonotype was picked up a small number of times. The chain employs TRBV7-9 and TRBJ2-3; 9 bases line up with TRBD2. Trimming took 1 base from V and 2 from J; bases not matched to a gene: 4. Germline CDR1 reads SEHNR; CDR2 reads FQNEAQ (reference sequence). The CDR3 is made up of 16 amino acids. In DNA, the CDR3 is TGTGCCAGCAGCTTAGATGCTAGCGGGGCCACAGATACGCAGTATTTT. Its protein is CASSLDASGATDTQYF.

This clonotype was picked up a small number of times. The chain employs TRBV6-5 and TRBJ2-2; possibly TRBD1 for D (6 bases). The V gene's germline CDR1 is MNHEY and CDR2 SVGAGI. This CDR3 is built from 15 residues. The V and J ends lost 2 bases and 3 bases respectively, with 10 bases between them. The DNA of the CDR3 is TGTGCCAGCAGTTACACAGGGCTCGACACCGGGGAGCTGTTTTTT. Amino acids: CASSYTGLDTGELFF.

This chain connects TRBV9 to TRBJ2-5; tentatively, D is TRBD2 (6 bases). CDR1 is SGDLS, CDR2 YYNGEE, per germline. The CDR3 is 14 residues long. Trimming pared 4 bases from V and 2 bases from J, leaving 12 bases between. CDR3 nucleotide sequence: TGTGCCAGCAGCCCAGTCGGGGGTCAAGAGACCCAGTACTTC. It encodes CASSPVGGQETQYF.

The rearrangement joins TRBV7-3 to TRBJ2-1; the D gene is possibly TRBD2 (6 bases). Germline-derived CDR1 and CDR2 are SGHTA and FQGTGA. The length of the CDR3 is 17 residues. Trimming removed 2 bases at V and 2 bases at J, with 16 bases between. CDR3 residues: CASSLGSGRGTYNEQFF. The DNA for the CDR3 is TGTGCCAGCAGCTTAGGGTCTGGGCGGGGTACCTACAATGAGCAGTTCTTC.

A note on this clonotype: A junction boundary mismatches the germline segment, possibly from a read error. This chain connects TRBV7-8 to TRBJ2-5, with 10 nucleotides matching TRBD2. This CDR3 has 14 amino acids. Germline V gene sequence: CDR1 SGHVS, CDR2 FQNEAQ. The CDR3: CASSRSGRGESQYF. The CDR3 coding sequence is TGTGCCAGCAGCCGCAGCGGGAGGGGAGAGTCCCAGTACTTC.

This clonotype turned up a few times. J is TRBJ2-2 and V is TRBV4-3, with 7 positions matching TRBD2. The J segment lost 4 bases and the V segment lost 3 bases, leaving 5 bases of the junction unmatched. The CDR3 has 15 residues. CDR1 and CDR2 from the germline V gene are LGHNA and YSLEER. The CDR3 reads CASSQGGPGTGELFF. In nucleotides, the CDR3 is TGCGCCAGCAGCCAGGGAGGGCCGGGCACCGGGGAGCTGTTTTTT.

The rearrangement links TRBV28 to TRBJ1-2; 7 nucleotides agree with TRBD1. The CDR3 is 14 amino acids. CDR1 and CDR2 (germline): MDHEN, SYDVKM. The V and J ends lost 6 bases and 5 bases, in that order; junction bases with no gene match: 9. CDR3 loop: CASRPPGQKYGYTF. The DNA of the CDR3 is TGTGCCAGCAGGCCTCCGGGACAGAAATATGGCTACACCTTC.

The chain is built from TRBV6-8 and TRBJ1-6, with TRBD1 as a possible D gene (5 bases). Germline V gene data show CDR1 as MNHGY and CDR2 as SAAAGT. Trimming shortened V by 5 bases and J by 0 bases, and 23 bases separated the two germline ends. The CDR3 length is 20 residues. The CDR3 spells CASSQVAPGQASSYNSPLHF. CDR3 DNA sequence: TGTGCCAGCAGTCAAGTGGCCCCAGGGCAGGCTAGCTCCTATAATTCACCCCTCCACTTT.

This clonotype was counted many times. The chain employs TRBV7-2 and TRBJ2-5; D might be TRBD1 or TRBD2, each matching 5 bases. Trimming left V 6 bases short and J 0 bases short, with 8 bases between. The germline V gene has CDR1 SGHTA and CDR2 FQGNSA. This CDR3 has 13 amino acids. CDR3 protein: CASSLGDQETQYF. DNA for the CDR3: TGTGCCAGCAGTTTGGGGGACCAAGAGACCCAGTACTTC. The entire variable domain, with the rest obtained from reference TRBV7-2 and TRBJ2-5, is as follows: GAGVSQSPSNKVTEKGKDVELRCDPISGHTALYWYRQSLGQGLEFLIYFQGNSAPDKSGLPSDRFSAERTGGSVSTLTIQRTQQEDSAVYLCASSLGDQETQYFGPGTRLLVL.

This clonotype is a singleton in its sample. This could be a read error, since a much larger clone is one nucleotide away. The rearrangement joins TRBV7-8 to TRBJ1-6; 8 bases match TRBD1. The length of the CDR3 is 14 residues. Per germline, CDR1 SGHVS and CDR2 FQNEAQ. CDR3 amino acids: CDSSIGQGDSPLHF. In nucleotides, the CDR3 is TGTGACAGCAGCATCGGACAGGGAGATTCACCCCTCCACTTT.

The chain couples TRBV5-6 to TRBJ2-6; D gene ambiguous. The CDR3 length is 15 residues. Germline V gene data show CDR1 as SGHDT and CDR2 as YYEEEE. V was shortened by 2 bases and J by 3 bases, with 9 bases between the two germline ends. DNA for the CDR3: TGTGCCAGCAGCTTATTTGCGAGTGGGGCCAACGTCCTGACTTTC. It translates to CASSLFASGANVLTF. The full variable domain, completed using reference TRBV5-6 and TRBJ2-6, is DAGVTQSPTHLIKTRGQQVTLRCSPKSGHDTVSWYQQALGQGPQFIFQYYEEEERQRGNFPDRFSGHQFPNYSSELNVNALLLGDSALYLCASSLFASGANVLTFGAGSRLTVL.

This clonotype turned up a few times. The chain carries TRBV11-2 and TRBJ2-5, with 8 bases identical to TRBD2. V lost 5 bases and J lost 1; bases outside the gene matches: 9. The CDR3 covers 16 residues. From germline, CDR1 is SGHAT and CDR2 FQNNGV. The CDR3 DNA is TGTGCCAGCAGCCCCGGGAGGGCCGATTCCCAAGAGACCCAGTACTTC. Translation: CASSPGRADSQETQYF.

This clonotype was counted at least ten times. The chain carries TRBV7-2 and TRBJ2-7; 9 bases fit TRBD2. The CDR3 totals 15 residues. Germline lookup yields CDR1 SGHTA and CDR2 FQGNSA. V lost 3 bases to trimming and J lost 0 bases; unmatched junction nucleotides: 3. CDR3 nucleotide sequence: TGTGCCAGCAGCTTTAGCGGGGGACTCTCCTACGAGCAGTACTTC. Its protein product is CASSFSGGLSYEQYF.

This clonotype was seen many times. The chain has TRBV7-8 and TRBJ1-1; the match to TRBD1 covers 8 bases. V trimming: 5 bases; J trimming: 4 bases; junction bases outside the gene matches: 6. Per germline, CDR1 SGHVS and CDR2 FQNEAQ. CDR3 size: 14 residues. The CDR3 bases are TGTGCCAGCAGCAATGGGACAGGAGGCACTGAAGCTTTCTTT. Translation: CASSNGTGGTEAFF.

This clonotype has only a few counts. The rearrangement joins TRBV5-6 to TRBJ1-2, with D perhaps TRBD1 (6 bases). The CDR3 totals 15 residues. Germline values: CDR1 SGHDT, CDR2 YYEEEE. Trimming left V 2 bases short and J 4 bases short, with 15 bases between. DNA of the CDR3: TGTGCCAGCAGCTTATTAACAGGGCCTACCTATGGCTACACCTTC. Translating it yields CASSLLTGPTYGYTF.

This chain uses TRBV5-1 with TRBJ2-6, with TRBD1 matching 7 bases. Unmatched junction bases numbered 3, after V lost 0 bases and J lost 0 bases. This CDR3 is 17 amino acids long. Germline loops: CDR1 SGHRS, CDR2 YFSETQ. Here the CDR3 DNA reads TGCGCCAGCAGCTTGGGGGACAGCCCCTCTGGGGCCAACGTCCTGACTTTC. This codes for CASSLGDSPSGANVLTF. The full variable domain, in which reference TRBV5-1 and TRBJ2-6 provide the parts outside the CDR3, is KAGVTQTPRYLIKTRGQQVTLSCSPISGHRSVSWYQQTPGQGLQFLFEYFSETQRNKGNFPGRFSGRQFSNSRSEMNVSTLELGDSALYLCASSLGDSPSGANVLTFGAGSRLTVL.

This chain links TRBV30 with TRBJ2-7; D gene uncertain. CDR1 GTSNPN and CDR2 SVGIG come from the germline V gene (reference sequence). The CDR3 totals 12 residues. The germline V and J ends were trimmed by 5 bases and 5 bases, with 13 bases remaining between them. The CDR3 here is CAWGRLGNEQYF. CDR3 in DNA: TGTGCCTGGGGACGCTTGGGGAACGAGCAGTACTTC.